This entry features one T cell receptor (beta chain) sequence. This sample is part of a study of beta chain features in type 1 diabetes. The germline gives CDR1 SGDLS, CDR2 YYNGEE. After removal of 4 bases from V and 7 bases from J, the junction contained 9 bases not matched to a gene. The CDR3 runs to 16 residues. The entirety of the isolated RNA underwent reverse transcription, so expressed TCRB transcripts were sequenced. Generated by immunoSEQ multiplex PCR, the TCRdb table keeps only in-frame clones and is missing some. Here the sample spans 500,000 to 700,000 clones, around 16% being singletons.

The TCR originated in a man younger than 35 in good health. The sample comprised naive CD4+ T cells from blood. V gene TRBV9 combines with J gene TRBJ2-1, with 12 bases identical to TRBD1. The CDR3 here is CASSLIGTGGLNEQFF. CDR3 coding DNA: TGTGCCAGCAGCTTGATAGGGACAGGGGGCTTAAATGAGCAGTTCTTC.